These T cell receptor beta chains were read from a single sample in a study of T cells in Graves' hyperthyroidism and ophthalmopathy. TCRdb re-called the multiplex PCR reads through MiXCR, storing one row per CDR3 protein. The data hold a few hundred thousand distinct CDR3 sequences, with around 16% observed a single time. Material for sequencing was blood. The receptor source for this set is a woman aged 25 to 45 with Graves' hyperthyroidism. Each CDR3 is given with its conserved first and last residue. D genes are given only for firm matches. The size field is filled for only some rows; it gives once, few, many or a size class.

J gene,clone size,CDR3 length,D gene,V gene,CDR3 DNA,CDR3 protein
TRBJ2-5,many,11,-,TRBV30,TGTGCCTGGATGTACCAAGAGACCCAGTACTTC,CAWMYQETQYF
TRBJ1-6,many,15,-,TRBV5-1,TGCGCCAGCAGCTTGGAGGGGAACTATAATTCACCCCTCCACTTT,CASSLEGNYNSPLHF
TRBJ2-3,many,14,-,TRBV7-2,TGTGCCAGCAGCTTAGGGGCCTACACAGATACGCAGTATTTT,CASSLGAYTDTQYF
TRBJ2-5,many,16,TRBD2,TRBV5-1,TGCGCCAGCCGGGAGCTAGCGGGAGGGCCGAGGGAGACCCAGTACTTC,CASRELAGGPRETQYF
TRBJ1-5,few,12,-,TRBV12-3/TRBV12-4,TGTGCCAGCACCTATTTCAATCAGCCCCAGCATTTT,CASTYFNQPQHF
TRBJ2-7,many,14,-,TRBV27,TGTGCCAGCAGTTTAAATCCCAAGAGGTACGAGCAGTACTTC,CASSLNPKRYEQYF
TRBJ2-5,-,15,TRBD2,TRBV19,TGTGCCAGTAGTGCGATACTAGCGGGAATGGAGACCCAGTACTTC,CASSAILAGMETQYF
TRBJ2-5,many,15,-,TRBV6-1,TGTGCCAGCACAAGGACCGCCAACGCCGGGGAGACCCAGTACTTC,CASTRTANAGETQYF
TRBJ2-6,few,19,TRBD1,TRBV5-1,TGCGCCAGCAGCTTCTCCGGGACAGGGGACGTTCTGGGGGCCAACGTCCTGACTTTC,CASSFSGTGDVLGANVLTF
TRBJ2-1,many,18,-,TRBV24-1,TGTGCCACCAGTGGTCAGGACTCCTCGATCTTAGGCGTGAATGAGCAGTTCTTC,CATSGQDSSILGVNEQFF
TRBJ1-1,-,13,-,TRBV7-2,TGTGCCAGCAGCTTAGGATTATGGACTGAAGCTTTCTTT,CASSLGLWTEAFF
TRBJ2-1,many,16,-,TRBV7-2,TGTGCCAGCACCCCCCCCGGGTCCCATTCTTACAATGAGCAGTTCTTC,CASTPPGSHSYNEQFF
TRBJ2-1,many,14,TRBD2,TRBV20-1,TGCAGTGCTAACCCTAGCGGGAACCACAATGAGCAGTTCTTC,CSANPSGNHNEQFF
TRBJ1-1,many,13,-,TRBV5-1,TGCGCCAGCAGCGCGACAGGGAACACTGAAGCTTTCTTT,CASSATGNTEAFF
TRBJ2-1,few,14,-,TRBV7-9,TGTGCCAGCAGCTTACCGAATAGTTTGGGTGAGCAGTTCTTC,CASSLPNSLGEQFF
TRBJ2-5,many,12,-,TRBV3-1,TGTGCCAGCAGCCAAGACAGGGTGACCCAGTACTTC,CASSQDRVTQYF
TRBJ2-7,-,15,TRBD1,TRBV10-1,TGCGCCAGCAGTGACACGACAGGGATCGGGTACGAGCAGTACTTC,CASSDTTGIGYEQYF
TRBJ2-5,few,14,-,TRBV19,TGTGCCAGTAGTACCAGGGACTACCAAGAGACCCAGTACTTC,CASSTRDYQETQYF
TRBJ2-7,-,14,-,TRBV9,TGTGCCAGCAGCGTAGGGTTGGACAGTTCCGAGCAGTACTTC,CASSVGLDSSEQYF
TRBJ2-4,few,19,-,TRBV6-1,TGTGCCACCGAGCGGGGAACAGGGGGACGTCGCGGGGTAAAAAACATTCAGTACTTC,CATERGTGGRRGVKNIQYF
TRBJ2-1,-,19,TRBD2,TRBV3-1,TGTGCCAGCAGCCAAGATTGGACTAGCGGGAGGGCTTACTACAATGAGCAGTTCTTC,CASSQDWTSGRAYYNEQFF
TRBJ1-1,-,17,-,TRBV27,TGTGCCAGCAGTTTGGTACCACAAGGACTCCGGAACACTGAAGCTTTCTTT,CASSLVPQGLRNTEAFF
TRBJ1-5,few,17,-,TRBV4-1,TGCGCCAGCAGCCTGCGGGGGCGGGAAGGTGGCAATCAGCCCCAGCATTTT,CASSLRGREGGNQPQHF
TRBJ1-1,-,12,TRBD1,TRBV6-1,TGCGCTCACGGGACAGAGGACACTGAAGCTTTCTTT,CAHGTEDTEAFF
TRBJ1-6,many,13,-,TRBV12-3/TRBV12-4,TGTGCCAGTTCTCGAGTGGTAGATTCACCCCTCCACTTT,CASSRVVDSPLHF
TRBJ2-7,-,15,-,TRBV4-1,TGCGCCAGCAGCCAAGACATCGGAGGGGAAGAAGAGCAGTACTTC,CASSQDIGGEEEQYF
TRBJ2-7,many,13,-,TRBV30,TGTGCCTGGAGCGGGGGACGATCCTACGAGCAGTACTTC,CAWSGGRSYEQYF
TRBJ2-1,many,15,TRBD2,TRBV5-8,TGTGCCAGCAGACCCCGGACTAGCGGGAGAAATGAGCAGTTCTTC,CASRPRTSGRNEQFF
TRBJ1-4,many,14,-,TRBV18,TGTGCCAGCTCACCTCAGGGTATCTCTGGAAAACTGTTTTTT,CASSPQGISGKLFF
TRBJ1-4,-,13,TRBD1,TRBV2,TGTGCCAGCAGAGGACAGGGTGGGGAAAAACTGTTTTTT,CASRGQGGEKLFF
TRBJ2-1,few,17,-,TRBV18,TGTGCCAGCTCACCAATTTGGTGGGAGAGTGGCCCAGTGGAGCAGTTCTTC,CASSPIWWESGPVEQFF
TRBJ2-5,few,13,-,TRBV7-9,TGTGCCAGCAGCTTATCGAACGAAGAGACCCAGTACTTC,CASSLSNEETQYF
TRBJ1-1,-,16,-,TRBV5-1,TGCGCCAGCAGCCTGGGACACAGTCGTTCGAACACTGAAGCTTTCTTT,CASSLGHSRSNTEAFF
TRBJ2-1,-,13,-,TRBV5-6,TGTGCCAGCAGCTTGGCGGGTAGTAATTGGCAGTTCTTC,CASSLAGSNWQFF
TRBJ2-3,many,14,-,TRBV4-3,TGCGCCAGCAGCCCCCTCGTCCCCACAGATACGCAGTATTTT,CASSPLVPTDTQYF
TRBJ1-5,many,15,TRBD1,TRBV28,TGTGCCAGCAGTTTAGGGTCCCGACAGGGTCAGCCCCAGCATTTT,CASSLGSRQGQPQHF
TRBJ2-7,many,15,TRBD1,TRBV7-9,TGTGCCAGCAGCTCCGGGCGACAGGGATCCTACGAGCAGTACTTC,CASSSGRQGSYEQYF
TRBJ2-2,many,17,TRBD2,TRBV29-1,TGCAGCGTCCAAACTTTAGCGGGAGGGCTGGACACCGGGGAGCTGTTTTTT,CSVQTLAGGLDTGELFF
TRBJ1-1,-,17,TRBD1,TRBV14,TGTGCCAGCAGCCAAGATAGTGGCAGGGGGTCGGCGACTGAAGCTTTCTTT,CASSQDSGRGSATEAFF
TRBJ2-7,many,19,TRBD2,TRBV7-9,TGTGCCAGCAGCCCCCAAGGTCGACTAGCGGGAGGACTAAACTACGAGCAGTACTTC,CASSPQGRLAGGLNYEQYF
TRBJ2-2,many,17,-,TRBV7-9,TGTGCCAGCAGCCCTGAATCCGGGACCTTGAACACCGGGGAGCTGTTTTTT,CASSPESGTLNTGELFF
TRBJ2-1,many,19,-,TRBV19,TGTGCCAGTAGTATCGATCTTGCAGGGGTCCATAGGTCCTACAATGAGCAGTTCTTC,CASSIDLAGVHRSYNEQFF
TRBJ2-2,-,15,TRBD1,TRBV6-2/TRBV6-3,TGTGCCAGCAGAGATCGGACAGGGGCTACCGGGGAGCTGTTTTTT,CASRDRTGATGELFF
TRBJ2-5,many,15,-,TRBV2,TGTGCCAGCACGGGGTCTACCATTGGGGCGGAGACCCAGTACTTC,CASTGSTIGAETQYF
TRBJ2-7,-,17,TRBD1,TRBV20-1,TGCAGTGCTAGAGATCTCGCCGGGACAGGGACTTCCTACGAGCAGTACTTC,CSARDLAGTGTSYEQYF
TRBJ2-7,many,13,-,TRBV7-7,TGTGCCAGCAGCTTAGCGTCGACCTCCAAGCAGTACTTC,CASSLASTSKQYF
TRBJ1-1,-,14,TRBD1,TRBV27,TGTGCCAGCAGTGCGGCAGGGGGAGGCACTGAAGCTTTCTTT,CASSAAGGGTEAFF
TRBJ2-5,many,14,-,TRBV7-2,TGTGCCAGCAGCTTAGATGTTAGCAGTGAGACCCAGTACTTC,CASSLDVSSETQYF
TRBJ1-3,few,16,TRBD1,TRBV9,TGTGCCAGCAGCGTAGGGGACAGGGAACCTGGAAACACCATATATTTT,CASSVGDREPGNTIYF
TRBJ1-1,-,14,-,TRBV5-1,TGCGCCAGCAGCCCCAAAAACTACGGAGTCTTGACTTTCTTT,CASSPKNYGVLTFF
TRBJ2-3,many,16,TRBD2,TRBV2,TGTGCCAGCAGTGATAGGGGGACTAGCATCACAGATACGCAGTATTTT,CASSDRGTSITDTQYF
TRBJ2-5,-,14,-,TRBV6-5,TGTGCCAGCAGTTCAACCCGGGTACAAGAGACCCAGTACTTC,CASSSTRVQETQYF
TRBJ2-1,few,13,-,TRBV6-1,TGTGCGACCAGAGTCTTGGAGGGGTCTGAGCAGTTCTTC,CATRVLEGSEQFF
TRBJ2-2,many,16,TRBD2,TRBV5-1,TGCGCCAGCAGCTACGGACTAGCGGTTAACACCGGGGAGCTGTTTTTT,CASSYGLAVNTGELFF
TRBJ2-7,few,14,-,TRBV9,TGTGCCAGCAGCGGGGACGGGTCCGACTACGAGCAGTACTTC,CASSGDGSDYEQYF